The next 32 T cell receptor beta chains were all read from a single sample in a study of OX40 agonist ivuxolimab in advanced cancers. Receptor libraries were prepared by the immunoSEQ multiplex PCR assay. In TCRdb, the immuneACCESS table is reduced to in-frame sequences with V and J assigned. These tables do not hold every clone; where another copy was compared, an unresolved V gene accounts for under half, and the others remain unexplained. The table for this sample lists tens of thousands of clones; roughly 85% of them were counted only once. 3.4% of the sample comes from the top ten. The source material was CD4+ or CD8+ T cells sorted from blood, sampled in a trial of the OX40 agonist ivuxolimab. Receptors were obtained from an adult with an advanced solid tumor such as melanoma, head and neck, liver or kidney cancer.

Concerning this clone: No DNA is shown, since the ends of the CDR3 on it are uncertain; the CDR3 is the one TCRdb lists. This sequence joins TRBV12-2 and TRBJ1-1; no check of the table's D call, TRBD1, against the DNA was made. TRBV12-2 is termed a pseudogene. The CDR3 totals 14 residues, both ends included. The CDR3 is CASRFGQGSTEAFF.

V and J are TRBV14 and TRBJ2-3; no clear D gene. V lost 4 bases and J lost 9, with 11 bases in between. The CDR3 covers 12 residues. Germline V lookup: CDR1 SGHDN, CDR2 FVKESK. The DNA for the CDR3 is TGTGCCAGCAGCCGAGACTCTATAACGCAGTATTTT. Protein sequence: CASSRDSITQYF.

There are a few counts of this clone. The chain joins TRBV28 to TRBJ1-5; no firm D call. The CDR3 is made up of 14 amino acids. Deletions cut 0 bases from V and 3 bases from J, with 6 bases between. CDR1 MDHEN and CDR2 SYDVKM come from the germline V gene. This CDR3 reads CASSLWQTNQPQHF. As DNA, the CDR3 is TGTGCCAGCAGTTTATGGCAGACCAATCAGCCCCAGCATTTT.

The gene calls are TRBV7-2 and TRBJ1-2; D call uncertain. The V end lost 5 bases, the J end lost 0 bases, and 13 bases lay between the germline ends. CDR1 is SGHTA, CDR2 FQGNSA, per germline. This CDR3 spans 15 amino acids. The DNA for the CDR3 is TGTGCCAGCAGCCTGAGGGTCCGCCCTAACTATGGCTACACCTTC. Translating it yields CASSLRVRPNYGYTF.

The genes are TRBV5-1 and TRBJ2-2; 7 nucleotides match TRBD1. The junction had 2 bases not matched to a gene; V was cut back by 3 bases and J by 0 bases. From germline, CDR1 is SGHRS and CDR2 YFSETQ. This CDR3 region has 15 residues. The DNA for the CDR3 is TGCGCCAGCAGCTGGGACAGCGCGAACACCGGGGAGCTGTTTTTT. This sequence encodes CASSWDSANTGELFF.

The rearrangement joins TRBV5-1 to TRBJ2-6; 10 bases agree with TRBD1. The CDR3 length is 16 residues. Unmatched junction bases numbered 7, after V lost 8 bases and J lost 2 bases. Germline lookup yields CDR1 SGHRS and CDR2 YFSETQ. The CDR3 bases are TGCGCCAGTACCGGGACAGGGGTTACTGGGGCCAACGTCCTGACTTTC. Translating it yields CASTGTGVTGANVLTF.

This chain joins TRBV4-1 and TRBJ1-5, with a weak D call TRBD1 (6 bases). The length of the CDR3 is 15 residues. CDR1 is MGHRA, CDR2 YSYEKL, per germline. V lost 3 bases to trimming and J lost 5 bases, with 14 bases between them. The DNA for the CDR3 is TGCGCCAGCAGCCAGGTGGGACAACTCCATCAGCCCCAGCATTTT. Amino acid sequence: CASSQVGQLHQPQHF.

The chain links TRBV28 to TRBJ1-3; 7 nucleotides agree with TRBD1. V lost 5 bases, J lost 5 bases, and 12 bases stayed unmatched. This CDR3 region has 16 residues. Per germline, CDR1 MDHEN and CDR2 SYDVKM. The CDR3, as DNA: TGTGCCAGCAGTGACCCCAGGGGGGACAGCCGAAACACCATATATTTT. The encoded protein is CASSDPRGDSRNTIYF.

The chain uses TRBV4-1 and TRBJ1-5; D is unclear. The CDR3 sequence is 15 residues long. The V end was cut by 3 bases, the J end by 7 bases, with 16 bases between. Germline V gene data show CDR1 as MGHRA and CDR2 as YSYEKL. The CDR3 spells CASSQLLGYEQPQHF. The CDR3 nucleotides are TGCGCCAGCAGCCAGTTGTTAGGGTATGAGCAGCCCCAGCATTTT.

This clone was seen more than once but under ten times. The chain combines TRBV19 with TRBJ1-5; D is unclear. The CDR3 runs to 13 residues. V lost 9 bases to trimming and J lost 4 bases, with 13 bases between them. CDR1 and CDR2 (germline): LNHDA, SQIVND (reference sequence). CDR3 amino acids: CASLSTENQPQHF. The CDR3 nucleotides are TGTGCCAGCCTCTCGACCGAAAATCAGCCCCAGCATTTT.

The chain employs TRBV5-4 and TRBJ2-3, with 8 bases aligning to TRBD2. With 4 bases clipped from V and 1 base from J, the junction kept 5 bases outside the gene matches. The germline V gene has CDR1 SGHNT and CDR2 YYREEE (reference sequence). This CDR3 contains 15 residues. The CDR3: CASSHGGGGTDTQYF. DNA of the CDR3: TGTGCCAGCAGCCACGGGGGGGGAGGCACAGATACGCAGTATTTT.

V and J are TRBV18 and TRBJ1-6; 8 bases agree with TRBD1. CDR3 length equals 17 residues. Germline assignment: CDR1 KGHSH and CDR2 LQKENI. J gave up 5 bases and V 4 bases, and 10 bases lay outside the gene matches. The CDR3 loop is CASSRNFGQGDNSPLHF. The DNA for the CDR3 is TGTGCCAGCTCACGAAATTTCGGACAGGGTGATAATTCACCCCTCCACTTT.

This sequence joins TRBV5-1 and TRBJ2-5; 8 nucleotides agree with TRBD2. The CDR3 spans 18 residues. The ends lost 1 base at V and 3 bases at J; junction bases unmatched: 14. Germline CDR1 is SGHRS and CDR2 is YFSETQ. Here the CDR3 DNA reads TGCGCCAGCAGCTTGACCACCCGTGGGCGGGGGGATGAAGAGACCCAGTACTTC. Protein product: CASSLTTRGRGDEETQYF.

The V and J genes are TRBV11-2 and TRBJ2-2; possibly TRBD1 or TRBD2 for D (5 bases each). The CDR3 totals 12 residues. Germline CDR1 reads SGHAT; CDR2 reads FQNNGV. Trimming took 5 bases from V and 9 from J, leaving 10 bases between them. As DNA, the CDR3 is TGTGCCAGCAGCCAGAGGGGTAGGGAGCTGTTTTTT. It yields the protein CASSQRGRELFF.

V is TRBV6-6 and J is TRBJ1-6, with 7 nucleotides matching TRBD1. This CDR3 is 14 amino acids long. V gave up 7 bases and J gave up 4 bases; unmatched junction bases: 4. CDR1 is MNHNY, CDR2 SVGAGI, per germline (reference sequence). Here the CDR3 reads CASTAGQYNSPLHF. The CDR3 region has the DNA TGTGCCAGCACCGCGGGACAGTATAATTCACCCCTCCACTTT.

The chain couples TRBV29-1 to TRBJ1-1; unclear D gene. V was clipped by 7 bases and J by 7 bases, with 10 bases between them. Germline V lookup: CDR1 SQVTM, CDR2 ANQGSEA. The CDR3 runs 10 residues. In DNA, the CDR3 is TGCAGCGCGACAAAGCGTGAAGCTTTCTTT. This sequence encodes CSATKREAFF.

The chain has TRBV18 and TRBJ1-2; 7 bases map to TRBD1. This CDR3 contains 15 residues. The germline V gene encodes CDR1 KGHSH and CDR2 LQKENI. The trim removed 4 bases at V and 2 bases at J, leaving 7 bases unmatched. The CDR3 here is CASSRDRAKNYGYTF. CDR3 nucleotide sequence: TGTGCCAGCTCACGCGACAGGGCGAAGAACTATGGCTACACCTTC.

This chain links TRBV7-6 with TRBJ2-7; D might be TRBD2 (7 bases). The germline V and J ends were trimmed by 5 bases and 1 base, with 12 bases remaining between them. Germline lookup yields CDR1 SGHVS and CDR2 FNYEAQ. The CDR3 spans 14 residues. CDR3 nucleotide sequence: TGTGCCAGCAGCGAGGGGGGGGAGTCCTACGAGCAGTACTTC. Protein: CASSEGGESYEQYF.

V usage is TRBV11-1 and J usage is TRBJ1-5; D not resolved. Germline values: CDR1 SGHAT, CDR2 FQDESV (reference sequence). This CDR3 comprises 17 residues. V dropped 3 bases and J dropped 5 bases, with 20 bases sitting between them. DNA of the CDR3: TGTGCCAGCAGCTTTGCCACGGGTCCCCTAGTTTATCAGCCCCAGCATTTT. Translating it yields CASSFATGPLVYQPQHF.

This clone appeared a single time. This chain links TRBV13 with TRBJ1-6; D unclear. The V gene's germline CDR1 is PRHDT and CDR2 FYEKMQ (reference sequence). Trimming removed 1 base from V and 15 bases from J, with 16 bases in between. The CDR3 sequence is 14 residues long. In DNA form, the CDR3 reads TGTGCCAGCAGCTTAGAAAAATCTCTTTCGGACCTCCACTTT. It encodes CASSLEKSLSDLHF.

For this clone: This same CDR3 is encoded by further DNA sequences in the sample. The chain recombines TRBV7-9 with TRBJ1-3; 9 nucleotides line up with TRBD1. J was trimmed by 0 bases and V by 5 bases; bases with no gene match: 2. CDR3 length: 15 residues. CDR1 is SEHNR and CDR2 is FQNEAQ in the germline V gene (reference sequence). CDR3: CASSKQGASGNTIYF. The CDR3 DNA reads as TGTGCCAGCAGCAAACAGGGGGCCTCTGGAAACACCATATATTTT.

The J gene is TRBJ2-7, the V gene TRBV9, with D possibly being TRBD1 (6 bases). The CDR3 covers 15 residues. Germline V gene lookup returns CDR1 SGDLS and CDR2 YYNGEE. Trimming took 6 bases from V and 3 from J, leaving 19 bases between them. The CDR3: CASTPEGTGIYEQYF. The CDR3 DNA sequence: TGTGCCAGCACCCCAGAGGGCACAGGGATCTACGAGCAGTACTTC.

The chain uses TRBV28 and TRBJ1-1; perhaps TRBD1 as D (6 bases). The CDR3 consists of 12 residues. Trimming left V 8 bases short and J 5 bases short, with 12 bases between. CDR1 is MDHEN, CDR2 SYDVKM, per germline. The CDR3 sequence: CASEGGATEAFF. The CDR3 DNA follows: TGTGCCAGCGAAGGGGGTGCGACTGAAGCTTTCTTT.

V is TRBV25-1 and J is TRBJ2-1; 10 bases are shared with TRBD2. Germline trimming cut 6 bases from V and 9 bases from J; bases unmatched to any gene: 11. Germline CDR1 is MGHDK and CDR2 is SYGVNS. There are 15 residues in the CDR3. The CDR3 DNA reads as TGTGCCAGCAGAATACTGAGCGGGAGGGTTACTGAGCAGTTCTTC. This codes for CASRILSGRVTEQFF.

This clone has only a few counts. The rearrangement uses TRBV5-1 and TRBJ2-1; tentatively, D is TRBD1 (5 bases). The length of the CDR3 is 16 residues. V lost 3 bases, J lost 11 bases, and 24 bases lay in between. Germline V lookup: CDR1 SGHRS, CDR2 YFSETQ. The CDR3 region has the DNA TGCGCCAGCAGCTCCGCCCAACAAACAGGATCAATGAAGCAGTTCTTC. As protein: CASSSAQQTGSMKQFF.

The chain carries TRBV15 and TRBJ2-3, with a possible D match to TRBD1 (5 bases). Trimming took off 9 bases at V and 8 bases at J, with 18 bases between the two ends. This CDR3 comprises 13 residues. Per the germline V gene, CDR1 is LNHNV and CDR2 is YYDKDF (reference sequence). The CDR3 loop is CATTTIGVATQYF. For the CDR3, the DNA is TGTGCCACGACGACGATAGGGGTAGCTACGCAGTATTTT.

The chain has TRBV19 and TRBJ1-1; possible D gene TRBD1, 6 bases. V was pared by 5 bases and J by 3 bases, with 19 bases between. The CDR3 runs to 16 residues. CDR1 and CDR2 from the germline V gene are LNHDA and SQIVND (reference sequence). CDR3 residues: CASSLAWGAQDTEAFF. CDR3 nucleotides: TGTGCCAGTAGTTTGGCCTGGGGGGCTCAAGACACTGAAGCTTTCTTT.

This clone was observed once. The CDR3 sequence: CASSPWTGPSYEQYF. The DNA for the CDR3 is TGTGCCAGCAGTCCCTGGACAGGGCCGTCCTACGAGCAGTACTTC. This sequence joins TRBV28 and TRBJ2-7, with TRBD1 matching 8 bases. V gave up 5 bases and J gave up 1 base; unmatched junction bases: 7. This CDR3 is built from 15 residues. CDR1 MDHEN and CDR2 SYDVKM come from the germline V gene.

This rearrangement joins TRBV19 to TRBJ2-7; either TRBD1 or TRBD2 may supply D (6 bases each). CDR1 is LNHDA and CDR2 is SQIVND in the germline V gene (reference sequence). V was shortened by 2 bases and J by 2 bases, with 10 bases between the two germline ends. The CDR3 sequence is 14 residues long. CDR3 bases: TGTGCCAGTAGTATACGGGGGCCAGCCTACGAGCAGTACTTC. It specifies CASSIRGPAYEQYF.

This chain uses TRBV28 with TRBJ2-1; 7 bases match TRBD2. There are 15 residues in the CDR3. CDR1 is MDHEN and CDR2 is SYDVKM in the germline V gene. The V gene end was trimmed by 5 bases and the J gene end by 9 bases; junction bases not matched to a gene: 13. The CDR3 here is CASSPSGTKVGEQFF. In DNA, the CDR3 is TGTGCCAGCAGTCCCTCCGGGACTAAGGTGGGTGAGCAGTTCTTC. The full variable domain, its missing parts supplied by reference TRBV28 and TRBJ2-1, is DVKVTQSSRYLVKRTGEKVFLECVQDMDHENMFWYRQDPGLGLRLIYFSYDVKMKEKGDIPEGYSVSREKKERFSLILESASTNQTSMYLCASSPSGTKVGEQFFGPGTRLTVL.

A remark on this clone: Other DNA sequences in this specimen translate into the identical CDR3. The gene calls are TRBV28 and TRBJ2-7, with D unclear. V was trimmed by 8 bases and J by 4 bases, leaving 12 bases between them. Per germline, CDR1 MDHEN and CDR2 SYDVKM. The CDR3 extends over 12 amino acids. CDR3 nucleotide sequence: TGTGCCAGCTCACTTCTTGGTTACGAGCAGTACTTC. It yields the protein CASSLLGYEQYF.

The chain joins TRBV15 to TRBJ2-4; D might be TRBD1 or TRBD2, each matching 7 bases. The CDR3 extends over 14 amino acids. The germline V gene has CDR1 LNHNV and CDR2 YYDKDF (reference sequence). Trimming removed 5 bases at V and 5 bases at J, with 13 bases between. CDR3 in DNA: TGTGCCACCAGCGGAGCAGGGGGGGAAAACATTCAGTACTTC. Translating it yields CATSGAGGENIQYF.